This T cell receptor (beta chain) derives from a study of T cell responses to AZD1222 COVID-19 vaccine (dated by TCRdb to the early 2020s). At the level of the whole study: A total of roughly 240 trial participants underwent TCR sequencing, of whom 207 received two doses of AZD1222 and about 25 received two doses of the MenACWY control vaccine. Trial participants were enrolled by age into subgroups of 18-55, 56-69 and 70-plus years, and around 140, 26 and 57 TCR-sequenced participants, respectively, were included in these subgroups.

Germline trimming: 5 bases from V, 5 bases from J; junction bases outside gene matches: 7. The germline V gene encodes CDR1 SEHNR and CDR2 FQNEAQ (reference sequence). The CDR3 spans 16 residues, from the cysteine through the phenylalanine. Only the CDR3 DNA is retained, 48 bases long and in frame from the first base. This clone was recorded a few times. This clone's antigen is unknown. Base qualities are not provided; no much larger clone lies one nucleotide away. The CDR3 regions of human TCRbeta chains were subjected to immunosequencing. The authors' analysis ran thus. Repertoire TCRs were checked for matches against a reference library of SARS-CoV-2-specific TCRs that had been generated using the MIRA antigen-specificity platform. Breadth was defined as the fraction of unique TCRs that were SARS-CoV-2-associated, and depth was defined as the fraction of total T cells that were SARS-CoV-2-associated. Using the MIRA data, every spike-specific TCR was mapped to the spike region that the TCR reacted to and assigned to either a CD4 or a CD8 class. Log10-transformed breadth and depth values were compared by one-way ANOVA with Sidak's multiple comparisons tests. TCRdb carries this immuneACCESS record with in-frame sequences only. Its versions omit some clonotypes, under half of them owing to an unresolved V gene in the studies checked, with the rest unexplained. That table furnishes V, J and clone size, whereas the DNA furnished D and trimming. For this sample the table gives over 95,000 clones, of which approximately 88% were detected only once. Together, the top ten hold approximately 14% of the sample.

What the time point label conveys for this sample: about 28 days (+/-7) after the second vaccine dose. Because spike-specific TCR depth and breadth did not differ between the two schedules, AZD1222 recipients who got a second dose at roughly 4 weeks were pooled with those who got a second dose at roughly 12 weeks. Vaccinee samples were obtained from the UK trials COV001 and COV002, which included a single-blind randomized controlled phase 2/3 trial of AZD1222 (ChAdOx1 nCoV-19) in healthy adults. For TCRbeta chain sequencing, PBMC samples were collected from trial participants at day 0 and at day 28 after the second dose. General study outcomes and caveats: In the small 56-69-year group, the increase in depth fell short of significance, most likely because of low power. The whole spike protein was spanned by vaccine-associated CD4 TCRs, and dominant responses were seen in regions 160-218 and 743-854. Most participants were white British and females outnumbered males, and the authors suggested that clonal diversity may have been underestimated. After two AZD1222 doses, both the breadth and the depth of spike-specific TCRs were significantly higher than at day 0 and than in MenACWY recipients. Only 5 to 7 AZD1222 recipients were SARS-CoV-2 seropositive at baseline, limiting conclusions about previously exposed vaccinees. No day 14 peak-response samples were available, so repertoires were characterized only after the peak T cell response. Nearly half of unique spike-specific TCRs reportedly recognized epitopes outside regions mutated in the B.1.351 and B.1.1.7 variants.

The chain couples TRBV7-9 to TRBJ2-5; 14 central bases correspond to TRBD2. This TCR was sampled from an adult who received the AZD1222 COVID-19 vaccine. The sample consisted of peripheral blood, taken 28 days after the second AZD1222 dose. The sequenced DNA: TGTGCCAGCAGCAAAAGGACTAGCGGGGGGACGGAGACCCAGTACTTC. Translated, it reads CASSKRTSGGTETQYF.